This T cell receptor (beta chain) emerged from a study of blood T cell repertoires in COVID-19. Study as a whole: Italy, Spain and the United States were the sources of the convalescent and acute COVID-19 samples. Sample material is recorded as cDNA or gDNA derived from T cells, B-cell-depleted T cells, or PBMCs.

One Seattle source followed patients from active infection through their disease course. The CDR3 runs to 14 residues. Trimming removed 5 bases from V and 4 bases from J; junction bases left unmatched: 7. The germline CDR1 and CDR2 sequences are MNHNY and SVGAGI (reference sequence). Per the original data handling: Counts of nucleated cells, estimated from reference gene primer amplification, were obtained. Produced via immunoSEQ multiplex PCR; TCRdb's table is partial and in-frame only. Clone size and the V and J calls come from that table; the DNA yielded D and trimming. This repertoire shows roughly 280,000 clones, roughly 90% found once; its top ten account for around 11%.

The J gene is TRBJ1-1, the V gene TRBV6-6, with 7 positions matching TRBD1. What was sequenced was peripheral blood. The sequence was obtained from a woman in her thirties with COVID-19, enrolled during active disease. CDR3 coding DNA: TGTGCCAGCAGTCAGAACAGGGGAGGCACTGAAGCTTTCTTT. Translation: CASSQNRGGTEAFF.